The 7 T cell receptor beta chains below were found in one sample sequenced in a study of blood T cell repertoires in COVID-19 (dated by TCRdb to 2018 to 2020). The method was the immunoSEQ multiplex PCR assay. Imported from immuneACCESS, the table was reduced by TCRdb to in-frame sequences with V and J called. These copies leave out some clones; in studies compared against another copy, an unresolved V gene accounts for under half, and the cause of the remainder is not known. Within this sample are roughly 230,000 clones, with about 86% of them counted one time only. Roughly 8.8% of the sample rests with the top ten. Sequenced: peripheral blood. The source is a man aged 35 to 55 with active or convalescent COVID-19.

This clone appeared a single time. V is TRBV19 and J is TRBJ2-2, with 9 bases fitting TRBD1. Germline CDR1 and CDR2: LNHDA and SQIVND (reference sequence). The CDR3 is 14 residues long. Trimming took 10 bases from V and 6 from J; bases not matched to a gene: 9. The CDR3: CATQATGGSGELFF. The CDR3, as DNA: TGTGCCACCCAGGCGACAGGGGGTTCCGGGGAGCTGTTTTTT.

The chain combines TRBV30 with TRBJ1-6; TRBD1 agrees at 9 bases. CDR3 length: 15 residues. Germline CDR1 is GTSNPN and CDR2 is SVGIG (reference sequence). Germline trimming cut 2 bases from V and 8 bases from J; bases unmatched to any gene: 7. CDR3 sequence reads: CAWSFRDREYSPLHF. In DNA, the CDR3 is TGTGCCTGGAGTTTCCGGGACAGGGAATATTCACCCCTCCACTTT.

The chain employs TRBV6-5 and TRBJ2-1; 7 bases fit TRBD1. J gave up 4 bases and V 4 bases, and 4 bases lay outside the gene matches. CDR1 and CDR2 (germline): MNHEY, SVGAGI. CDR3 length equals 14 residues. The CDR3 here is CASSWGTAYNEQFF. CDR3 sequence (DNA): TGTGCCAGCAGTTGGGGGACAGCATACAATGAGCAGTTCTTC.

The chain carries TRBV5-1 and TRBJ2-5, with a possible D match to TRBD1 (5 bases). Trimming shortened V by 4 bases and J by 2 bases, and 18 bases separated the two germline ends. This CDR3 is 16 amino acids long. Germline lookup yields CDR1 SGHRS and CDR2 YFSETQ. This CDR3 reads CASSLSQGFRQETQYF. The CDR3 nucleotides are TGCGCCAGCAGCCTATCGCAGGGTTTTCGGCAAGAGACCCAGTACTTC.

The chain couples TRBV3-1 (or the pseudogene TRBV3-2) to TRBJ1-2; a weak D match, TRBD1 (6 bases). V was shortened by 1 base and J by 7 bases, with 10 bases between the two germline ends. In germline, CDR1 is LGHDT, CDR2 YNNKEL (reference sequence). This CDR3 has 13 amino acids. CDR3 sequence (DNA): TGTGCCAGCAGCCAAGGAGACAGGTTTGGCTACACCTTC. The encoded protein is CASSQGDRFGYTF.

The J gene is TRBJ2-7, the V gene TRBV11-3, with 9 bases aligning to TRBD1. Trimming at V came to 5 bases and at J to 6 bases, leaving 2 bases not matched to a gene. Germline V gives CDR1 SGHNT, CDR2 YENEEA. The CDR3 is 12 amino acids. This chain's CDR3 is CASSTGGSEQYF. The CDR3 nucleotides are TGTGCCAGCAGCACAGGGGGCTCCGAGCAGTACTTC.

This rearrangement joins TRBV7-3 to TRBJ2-2; D is unclear. The CDR3 length is 14 residues. Trimming stripped 3 bases from V and 4 bases from J, with 9 bases between. Germline loops: CDR1 SGHTA, CDR2 FQGTGA. CDR3 DNA: TGTGCCAGCAGCTTCACCCCCAGCACCGGGGAGCTGTTTTTT. As protein: CASSFTPSTGELFF.